Shown below are 21 T cell receptor beta chains from a single sample sequenced in a study of blood T cell repertoires in COVID-19. Repertoires were generated with immunoSEQ multiplex PCR, while TCRdb's copy carries only in-frame clones and drops some. This sample yields 200,000 to 250,000 clones, of which 86% are seen a single time; 5.5% to 6.5% belongs to the top ten. The material sequenced was peripheral blood. Receptors originate from a man aged 55-75 years with acute or convalescent COVID-19.

This clone was seen more than once but under ten times. The rearrangement links TRBV5-1 to TRBJ2-5; the D gene is possibly TRBD2 (7 bases). Germline assignment: CDR1 SGHRS and CDR2 YFSETQ. With 0 bases removed from V and 0 bases from J, the gap between germline ends came to 12 bases. The CDR3 runs 16 residues. Written as DNA, the CDR3 is TGCGCCAGCAGCTTGGACGGGGGGCCGTACCAAGAGACCCAGTACTTC. Protein: CASSLDGGPYQETQYF.

The chain carries TRBV7-2 and TRBJ1-2; 9 nucleotides line up with TRBD1. V lost 4 bases, J lost 1 base, and 4 bases stayed unmatched. This CDR3 has 15 amino acids. Germline CDR1 and CDR2: SGHTA and FQGNSA. The CDR3 DNA sequence: TGTGCCAGCAGCTCACAGGGGGCGGGTAACTATGGCTACACCTTC. Protein: CASSSQGAGNYGYTF.

The chain is built from TRBV11-3 and TRBJ2-7; D perhaps matches TRBD2 (6 bases). Germline V gene data show CDR1 as SGHNT and CDR2 as YENEEA. The CDR3 has 12 amino acids. Trimming stripped 5 bases from V and 4 bases from J, with 9 bases between. The CDR3: CASSTAGYEQYF. In DNA, the CDR3 is TGTGCCAGCAGCACCGCGGGGTACGAGCAGTACTTC.

The rearrangement links TRBV7-2 to TRBJ2-1; D is undetermined. CDR1 and CDR2 (germline): SGHTA, FQGNSA. The CDR3 spans 16 residues. Deletions cut 4 bases from V and 4 bases from J, with 17 bases between. The CDR3 sequence is CASSSPQRPPYNEQFF. The CDR3 DNA follows: TGTGCCAGCAGCTCCCCCCAGCGACCACCTTACAATGAGCAGTTCTTC.

Here the CDR3 reads CASSLDVNTGELFF. The CDR3 DNA reads TGTGCCAGCAGCTTAGACGTGAACACCGGGGAGCTGTTTTTT. The rearrangement uses TRBV11-2 and TRBJ2-2; D is undetermined. The germline gives CDR1 SGHAT, CDR2 FQNNGV. The CDR3 covers 14 residues. The germline V and J ends were trimmed by 0 bases and 1 base, with 3 bases remaining between them.

This chain uses TRBV18 with TRBJ2-2; 9 positions agree with TRBD1. CDR1 is KGHSH and CDR2 is LQKENI in the germline V gene. V gave up 1 base and J gave up 1 base; unmatched junction bases: 1. This CDR3 has 16 amino acids. CDR3 in DNA: TGTGCCAGCTCACCACAGGGACAGGGGAACACCGGGGAGCTGTTTTTT. Its protein is CASSPQGQGNTGELFF.

CDR3: CASSYSIKAGGQLQETQYF. The CDR3 coding sequence is TGTGCCAGCAGTTACTCGATCAAAGCGGGAGGACAGCTTCAAGAGACCCAGTACTTC. The chain joins TRBV6-2 or TRBV6-3 to TRBJ2-5; TRBD2 matches at 9 bases. The V gene end was trimmed by 0 bases and the J gene end by 2 bases; junction bases not matched to a gene: 13. The germline CDR1 and CDR2 sequences are MNHEY and SVGEGT. The CDR3 consists of 19 residues.

V is TRBV7-2 and J is TRBJ2-3, with TRBD2 identical over 13 bases. Germline V CDR1 and CDR2: SGHTA, FQGNSA. The CDR3 runs 14 residues. V lost 3 bases and J lost 6; bases outside the gene matches: 0. CDR3 DNA sequence: TGTGCCAGCAGCTTGGGACTAGCGGGGGATACGCAGTATTTT. Translated, it gives CASSLGLAGDTQYF.

On this clone: One end of the junction fails to match germline, which may point to a read error. The V and J genes are TRBV27 and TRBJ1-2, with D unresolved. Germline CDR1 reads MNHEY; CDR2 reads SMNVEV (reference sequence). The length of the CDR3 is 13 residues. DNA of the CDR3: TGTGCCAGCAGTTTTGGTCCGAACTATGGCAACACCTTC. Translating gives CASSFGPNYGNTF.

This CDR3 is CASSVGGLAVFYEQYF. The DNA for the CDR3 is TGTGCCAGCAGCGTGGGGGGACTAGCGGTATTCTACGAGCAGTACTTC. The V call is TRBV9, the J call TRBJ2-7, with TRBD2 identical over 11 bases. The CDR3 is made up of 16 amino acids. The V segment lost 2 bases and the J segment 3 bases; nucleotides outside the gene matches: 7. From germline, CDR1 is SGDLS and CDR2 YYNGEE.

This chain connects TRBV11-3 to TRBJ2-7; TRBD2 agrees at 10 bases. Trimming took 5 bases from V and 4 from J; bases not matched to a gene: 5. The germline V gene encodes CDR1 SGHNT and CDR2 YENEEA. The CDR3 length is 14 residues. Written as DNA, the CDR3 is TGTGCCAGCAGCGGTAGCGGGGGGCGTTACGAGCAGTACTTC. Translated, it gives CASSGSGGRYEQYF.

The chain recombines TRBV29-1 with TRBJ2-1, with D possibly TRBD2 on 6 matching bases. Germline CDR1 and CDR2: SQVTM and ANQGSEA. Trimming removed 4 bases from V and 3 bases from J, with 10 bases in between. CDR3 length: 13 residues. CDR3 region: CSVALAVYNEQFF. CDR3 sequence (DNA): TGCAGCGTTGCATTAGCGGTCTACAATGAGCAGTTCTTC.

V gene TRBV4-1 combines with J gene TRBJ2-1; D is possibly TRBD1 (5 bases). Germline-derived CDR1 and CDR2 are MGHRA and YSYEKL. V lost 1 base and J 8 bases, leaving 24 bases between the germline ends. This CDR3 contains 18 residues. For the CDR3, the DNA is TGCGCCAGCAGCCAAGCCCCTGTGGGGCCTGCCTTGGTGGATGAGCAGTTCTTC. This encodes CASSQAPVGPALVDEQFF.

V and J are TRBV30 and TRBJ2-1, with D possibly TRBD2 on 5 matching bases. The CDR3 runs to 13 residues. CDR1 and CDR2 from the germline V gene are GTSNPN and SVGIG (reference sequence). Trimming cost V 3 bases and J 7 bases, with 13 bases left between them. The CDR3 sequence is CAWSIGVWNEQFF. CDR3 DNA: TGTGCCTGGAGCATCGGGGTATGGAATGAGCAGTTCTTC.

This clone was seen once. This chain links TRBV19 with TRBJ1-2; D is perhaps TRBD1 (5 bases). The length of the CDR3 is 15 residues. Germline V gene data show CDR1 as LNHDA and CDR2 as SQIVND (reference sequence). V lost 5 bases, J lost 2 bases, and 15 bases lay in between. The CDR3 DNA reads as TGTGCCAGTAGTGACAGCCTAACTCAAAACTATGGCTACACCTTC. It translates to CASSDSLTQNYGYTF.

The chain carries TRBV7-8 and TRBJ1-5; 8 bases line up with TRBD1. V lost 4 bases and J lost 5; bases outside the gene matches: 4. The CDR3 consists of 14 residues. Germline assignment: CDR1 SGHVS and CDR2 FQNEAQ. The CDR3 DNA sequence: TGTGCCAGCAGCTCAACAGGGGGGGATCAGCCCCAGCATTTT. Its translation is CASSSTGGDQPQHF.

This clone came up once. The chain has TRBV29-1 and TRBJ1-1; 12 bases map to TRBD1. This CDR3 comprises 18 residues. CDR1 is SQVTM, CDR2 ANQGSEA, per germline. After removal of 5 bases from V and 5 bases from J, the junction contained 18 bases not matched to a gene. The CDR3 spells CSVFFPPGTGGARTEAFF. As DNA, the CDR3 is TGCAGCGTTTTCTTCCCCCCCGGGACAGGGGGCGCGCGGACTGAAGCTTTCTTT.

V and J are TRBV27 and TRBJ1-1, with 10 bases matching TRBD1. V gave up 5 bases and J gave up 6 bases; unmatched junction bases: 9. The CDR3 totals 15 residues. The germline CDR1 and CDR2 sequences are MNHEY and SMNVEV (reference sequence). As DNA, the CDR3 is TGTGCCAGCAGTCCAAGGCTGGACAGGGGGTCTGAAGCTTTCTTT. This gives the protein CASSPRLDRGSEAFF.

This clone was counted only a few times. The V and J genes are TRBV27 and TRBJ2-7, with D unresolved. This CDR3 contains 15 residues. Looked up from germline, CDR1 is MNHEY and CDR2 is SMNVEV (reference sequence). V lost 3 bases and J 1 base, leaving 13 bases between the germline ends. The CDR3 DNA is TGTGCCAGCAGTTTCCTGATTGGGCCTTCCTACGAGCAGTACTTC. Protein product: CASSFLIGPSYEQYF.

The rearrangement uses TRBV3-1 (or the pseudogene TRBV3-2) and TRBJ2-1; a weak D match, TRBD2 (5 bases). The CDR3 loop spans 15 amino acids. V was clipped by 0 bases and J by 10 bases, with 16 bases between them. From germline, CDR1 is LGHDT and CDR2 YNNKEL (reference sequence). The CDR3 spells CASSQDWTPPREQFF. The CDR3 DNA reads as TGTGCCAGCAGCCAAGATTGGACTCCCCCGCGAGAGCAGTTCTTC.

The genes are TRBV9 and TRBJ2-1, with 8 bases fitting TRBD2. This CDR3 is built from 16 residues. Losses at the gene ends were 2 bases for V and 6 bases for J; bases not matched to a gene: 10. The germline V gene has CDR1 SGDLS and CDR2 YYNGEE. The CDR3 DNA sequence: TGTGCCAGCAGCGTGACCGCGGGACTAGTCGTCAATGAGCAGTTCTTC. Protein sequence: CASSVTAGLVVNEQFF.